This is a list of T cell receptor beta chains from one sample in a study of beta chain features in type 1 diabetes. Libraries were prepared by immunoSEQ multiplex PCR; TCRdb keeps only in-frame clonotypes and omits some of them. This table has 300,000 to 350,000 clones, 7% to 9% appearing once. The material sequenced was central memory CD4+ T cells from blood. These receptors all stem from a young woman in good health. Each CDR3 is given with its conserved first and last residue. D genes are given only for firm matches. The size entry is marked missing in some rows and otherwise reads once, few, many or a size class.

>TRBV6-5|NA|NA|TRBJ1-5
CASSFRQALNQPQHF
TGTGCCAGCAGTTTCCGACAGGCCCTCAATCAGCCCCAGCATTTT
>TRBV7-2|TRBD2|NA|TRBJ2-5
CASSGRGGRRTRSGETQYF
TGTGCCAGCAGCGGTAGGGGCGGGAGGAGAACAAGGTCTGGGGAGACCCAGTACTTC
>TRBV7-2|TRBD1|NA|TRBJ2-7
CASSSGGAREQYF
TGTGCCAGCAGCTCAGGGGGCGCACGGGAGCAGTACTTC
>TRBV7-6|NA|many|TRBJ2-5
CASSLGTGARETQYF
TGTGCCAGCAGCTTAGGGACGGGGGCGCGGGAGACCCAGTACTTC
>TRBV28|NA|few|TRBJ1-5
CASSFGGSYAQPQHF
TGTGCCAGCAGTTTCGGGGGTAGTTATGCTCAGCCCCAGCATTTT
>TRBV19|TRBD2|NA|TRBJ2-5
CASSPHTSGEETQYF
TGTGCCAGTAGTCCCCATACTAGCGGAGAAGAGACCCAGTACTTC
>TRBV4-3|NA|few|TRBJ2-3
CASSQGGGSSDTQYF
TGCGCCAGCAGCCAAGGTGGAGGTTCTTCAGATACGCAGTATTTT
>TRBV7-9|TRBD1|few|TRBJ1-2
CASSPEGGGYTF
TGTGCCAGCAGCCCAGAAGGGGGCGGCTACACCTTC
>TRBV6-5|NA|few|TRBJ1-1
CASSYRPVDTEAFF
TGTGCCAGCAGTTACAGACCAGTCGACACTGAAGCTTTCTTT
>TRBV6-5|TRBD1|NA|TRBJ2-5
CASSYGTVQETQYF
TGTGCCAGCAGTTACGGGACAGTCCAAGAGACCCAGTACTTC
>TRBV13|NA|NA|TRBJ2-1
CASRDSGQSNEQFF
TGTGCCAGCAGAGATTCTGGACAGTCCAATGAGCAGTTCTTC
>TRBV7-3|NA|NA|TRBJ2-3
CASSFWGGSTDTQYF
TGTGCCAGCAGCTTTTGGGGCGGGAGCACAGATACGCAGTATTTT
>TRBV10-3|TRBD2|many|TRBJ2-2
CAISTSGPNTGELFF
TGTGCCATCAGTACTAGCGGGCCTAACACCGGGGAGCTGTTTTTT
>TRBV7-9|NA|NA|TRBJ1-1
CASSLAADRRTTEAFF
TGTGCCAGCAGCTTAGCGGCGGACCGCCGAACAACTGAAGCTTTCTTT
>TRBV18|NA|NA|TRBJ2-1
CASSPPDYPTSVQQFF
TGTGCCAGCTCACCACCGGACTACCCTACGAGTGTTCAGCAGTTCTTC
>TRBV28|NA|few|TRBJ1-2
CASSRGGLNRGGGYTF
TGTGCCAGCAGCAGAGGGGGACTCAACCGGGGCGGAGGCTACACCTTC
>TRBV7-2|NA|few|TRBJ1-4
CASSLVLGKLFF
TGTGCCAGCAGCTTAGTTCTGGGAAAACTGTTTTTT
>TRBV18|TRBD1|NA|TRBJ2-7
CASSGAGTGGNEQYF
TGTGCCAGCTCGGGGGCCGGGACAGGGGGCAACGAGCAGTACTTC
>TRBV5-1|NA|few|TRBJ2-2
CASSPQQNTGELFF
TGCGCCAGCAGCCCCCAACAGAACACCGGGGAGCTGTTTTTT
>TRBV5-1|NA|NA|TRBJ2-5
CASSPGETQYF
TGCGCCAGCAGCCCGGGGGAGACCCAGTACTTC
>TRBV6-5|NA|NA|TRBJ2-7
CASRRGDPNYEQYF
TGTGCCAGCCGGCGGGGCGATCCTAACTACGAGCAGTACTTC
>TRBV19|NA|many|TRBJ2-1
CASSIDTSYEQFF
TGTGCCAGTAGTATAGATACCAGTTATGAGCAGTTCTTC
>TRBV2|TRBD1|few|TRBJ1-1
CASTRDRNTEAFF
TGTGCCAGCACCCGGGACAGGAACACTGAAGCTTTCTTT
>TRBV7-3|NA|NA|TRBJ2-2
CASSLGSGGRTMNTGELFF
TGTGCCAGCAGCTTAGGGTCGGGCGGAAGAACTATGAACACCGGGGAGCTGTTTTTT
>TRBV9|TRBD2|many|TRBJ2-2
CASSVVAGGGELFF
TGTGCCAGCAGCGTGGTAGCGGGAGGCGGGGAGCTGTTTTTT
>TRBV4-2|TRBD1|few|TRBJ1-2
CASSQTTGDGYGYTF
TGTGCCAGCAGCCAAACGACAGGGGATGGCTATGGCTACACCTTC
>TRBV2|TRBD1|few|TRBJ2-3
CASSGGDRIGDTQYF
TGTGCCAGCAGTGGAGGGGACAGGATAGGAGATACGCAGTATTTT
>TRBV23-1|NA|many|TRBJ1-4
CASSQSGGNEKLFF
TGCGCCAGCAGTCAATCGGGCGGGAATGAAAAACTGTTTTTT
>TRBV28|TRBD1|many|TRBJ2-6
CASDRGNSGANVLTF
TGTGCCAGCGACAGGGGAAACTCTGGGGCCAACGTCCTGACTTTC
>TRBV7-8|TRBD2|few|TRBJ2-3
CASSLGREGTQYF
TGTGCCAGCAGCTTAGGGCGGGAGGGAACGCAGTATTTT
>TRBV7-2|TRBD2|few|TRBJ2-7
CASSPGWRELEQYF
TGTGCCAGCAGCCCCGGGTGGCGGGAGCTCGAGCAGTACTTC
>TRBV7-2|NA|many|TRBJ2-3
CASSPQTQATDTQYF
TGTGCCAGCAGCCCCCAAACGCAGGCCACAGATACGCAGTATTTT
>TRBV7-8|NA|NA|TRBJ2-5
CASRLSGQETQYF
TGTGCCAGCAGACTGTCAGGGCAAGAGACCCAGTACTTC
>TRBV5-1|NA|many|TRBJ1-1
CASSLEGRNTEAFF
TGCGCCAGCAGCTTGGAAGGGAGGAACACTGAAGCTTTCTTT
>TRBV2|TRBD1|NA|TRBJ1-2
CASSQGAYYGYTF
TGTGCCAGCAGTCAGGGGGCCTACTATGGCTACACCTTC
>TRBV18|NA|NA|TRBJ1-5
CASSPGVDNQPQHF
TGTGCCAGCTCACCAGGGGTAGACAATCAGCCCCAGCATTTT
>TRBV6-4|TRBD2|many|TRBJ2-1
CASSDSFSGRHEQFF
TGTGCCAGCAGTGACTCCTTCAGCGGGAGACATGAGCAGTTCTTC
>TRBV11-1|NA|NA|TRBJ2-5
CASSRLEGVVGETQYF
TGTGCCAGCAGCAGATTGGAGGGAGTAGTCGGGGAGACCCAGTACTTC
>TRBV28|TRBD1|NA|TRBJ2-7
CASSFVTGYEQYF
TGTGCCAGCAGTTTCGTGACAGGGTACGAGCAGTACTTC
>TRBV6-5|NA|few|TRBJ2-7
CASSYSQRQQVYEQYF
TGTGCCAGCAGTTATTCCCAGCGCCAGCAGGTCTACGAGCAGTACTTC
>TRBV6-5|TRBD1|NA|TRBJ2-1
CASSYSGQGNNEQFF
TGTGCCAGCAGTTACTCCGGACAGGGTAACAATGAGCAGTTCTTC
>TRBV6-5|NA|few|TRBJ2-5
CASSQDRQETQYF
TGTGCCAGCTCCCAGGACAGACAAGAGACCCAGTACTTC
>TRBV5-8|NA|NA|TRBJ1-2
CASSLARAWYGYTF
TGTGCCAGCAGCTTGGCTAGGGCATGGTATGGCTACACCTTC
>TRBV6-5|NA|NA|TRBJ2-3
CASSYSKLTQYF
TGTGCCAGCAGTTACTCGAAACTTACGCAGTATTTT
>TRBV7-3|NA|NA|TRBJ2-2
CASSPWDTGELFF
TGTGCCAGCAGCCCCTGGGACACCGGGGAGCTGTTTTTT
>TRBV6-6|NA|once|TRBJ1-5
CASSYFPGRGQPQHF
TGTGCCAGCAGTTACTTTCCAGGGCGAGGTCAGCCCCAGCATTTT
>TRBV28|NA|NA|TRBJ2-3
CASRRDLTDTQYF
TGTGCCAGCAGACGGGACTTAACAGATACGCAGTATTTT
>TRBV4-2|NA|few|TRBJ2-5
CASSRDRFQETQYF
TGTGCCAGCAGCCGAGACAGGTTCCAAGAGACCCAGTACTTC
>TRBV21-1|NA|few|TRBJ2-6
CARRTGSAGANVLTF
TGTGCCAGGAGGACAGGGTCAGCTGGGGCCAACGTCCTGACTTTC
>TRBV7-2|NA|few|TRBJ2-5
CASSVWGRRTQETQYF
TGTGCCAGCAGTGTTTGGGGCAGAAGAACCCAAGAGACCCAGTACTTC
>TRBV20-1|NA|few|TRBJ2-1
CSARDREQFF
TGCAGTGCTAGAGACAGGGAGCAGTTCTTC
>TRBV28|NA|many|TRBJ2-5
CASSLQGIERSETQYF
TGTGCCAGCAGTTTACAGGGGATTGAACGTTCGGAGACCCAGTACTTC
>TRBV7-2|TRBD1|NA|TRBJ2-7
CASSFTGGASYEQYF
TGTGCCAGCAGCTTCACAGGGGGCGCTTCCTACGAGCAGTACTTC
>TRBV28|TRBD2|few|TRBJ2-1
CASSLLALAVYNEQFF
TGTGCCAGCAGTTTACTTGCTCTAGCGGTCTACAATGAGCAGTTCTTC
>TRBV4-3|NA|NA|TRBJ2-7
CASSQGGVAGEQYF
TGCGCCAGCAGCCAAGGAGGGGTTGCGGGCGAGCAGTACTTC